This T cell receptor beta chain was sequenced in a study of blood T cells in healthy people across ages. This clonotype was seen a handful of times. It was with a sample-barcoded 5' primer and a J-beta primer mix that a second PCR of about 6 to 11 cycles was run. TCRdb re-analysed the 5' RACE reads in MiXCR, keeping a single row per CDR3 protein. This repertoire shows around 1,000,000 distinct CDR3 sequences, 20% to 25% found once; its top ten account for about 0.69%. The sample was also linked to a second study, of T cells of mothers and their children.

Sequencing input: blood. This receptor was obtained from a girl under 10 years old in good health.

The CDR3 loop reads CASALTITDTQYF. In nucleotides, the CDR3 is TGTGCTAGTGCCCTAACCATCACAGATACGCAGTATTTT. V is TRBV12-5 and J is TRBJ2-3, with D hard to call. Trimming took 7 bases from V and 2 from J, leaving 10 bases between them. The CDR3 runs 13 residues. CDR1 LGHNT and CDR2 FRNRAP come from the germline V gene.